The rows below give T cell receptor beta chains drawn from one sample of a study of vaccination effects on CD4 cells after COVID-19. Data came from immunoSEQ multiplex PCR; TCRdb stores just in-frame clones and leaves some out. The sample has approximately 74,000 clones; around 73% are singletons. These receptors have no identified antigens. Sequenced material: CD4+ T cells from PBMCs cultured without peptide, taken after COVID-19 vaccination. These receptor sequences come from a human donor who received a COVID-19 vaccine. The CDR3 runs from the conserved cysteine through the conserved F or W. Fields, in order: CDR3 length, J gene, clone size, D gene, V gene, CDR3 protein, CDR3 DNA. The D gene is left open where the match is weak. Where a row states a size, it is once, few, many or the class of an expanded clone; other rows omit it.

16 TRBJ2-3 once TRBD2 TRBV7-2 CASSLGLAGGADTQYF TGTGCCAGCAGCTTAGGACTAGCGGGGGGGGCAGATACGCAGTATTTT
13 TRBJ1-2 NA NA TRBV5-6 CASSLNGVYGYTF TGTGCCAGCAGCTTGAACGGGGTTTATGGCTACACCTTC
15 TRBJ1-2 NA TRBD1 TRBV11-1 CASSPRTGENYGYTF TGTGCCAGCAGCCCGAGGACAGGGGAAAACTATGGCTACACCTTC
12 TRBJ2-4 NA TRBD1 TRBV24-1 CATTKQGNIQYF TGTGCCACCACCAAACAGGGGAACATTCAGTACTTC
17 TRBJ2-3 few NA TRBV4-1 CASSQVGQGSSTDTQYF TGCGCCAGCAGCCAAGTAGGTCAGGGGTCTAGCACAGATACGCAGTATTTT
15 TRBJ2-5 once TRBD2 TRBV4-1 CASSSRSGGRETQYF TGCGCCAGCAGCTCCCGTAGCGGGGGGCGGGAGACCCAGTACTTC
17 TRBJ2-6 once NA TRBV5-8 CASSSWRDVSGANVLTF TGTGCCAGCAGCTCCTGGAGGGACGTCTCTGGGGCCAACGTCCTGACTTTC
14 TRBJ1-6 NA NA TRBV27 CASSLANRDRPLHF TGTGCCAGCAGTTTAGCTAACAGGGATCGGCCCCTCCACTTT
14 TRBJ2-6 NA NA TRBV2 CASISSFGANVLTF TGTGCCAGCATTAGTAGCTTTGGGGCCAACGTCCTGACTTTC
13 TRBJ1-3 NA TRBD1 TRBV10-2 CASRTGDGNTIYF TGCGCCAGCAGAACAGGGGATGGAAACACCATATATTTT
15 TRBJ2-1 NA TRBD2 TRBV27 CASHPRGGTYNEQFF TGTGCCAGCCATCCCCGGGGGGGGACTTACAATGAGCAGTTCTTC
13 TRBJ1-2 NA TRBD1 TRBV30 CAWTHQGGYGYTF TGTGCCTGGACCCACCAGGGGGGCTATGGCTACACCTTC
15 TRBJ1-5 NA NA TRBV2 CASGQQGTSNQPQHF TGTGCCAGCGGACAACAGGGTACTAGCAATCAGCCCCAGCATTTT
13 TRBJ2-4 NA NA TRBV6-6 CASSLLSGNIQYF TGTGCCAGCAGTTTGCTCTCGGGGAACATTCAGTACTTC
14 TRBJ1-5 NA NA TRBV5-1 CASSLDSYNQPQHF TGCGCCAGCAGCTTGGACTCCTACAATCAGCCCCAGCATTTT
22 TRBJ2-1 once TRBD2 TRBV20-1 CSASEIQSAPTSGESSYNEQFF TGCAGTGCTAGTGAAATTCAATCAGCCCCGACTAGCGGGGAAAGCTCCTACAATGAGCAGTTCTTC
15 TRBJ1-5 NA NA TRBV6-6 CASTKGERDNQPQHF TGTGCCAGCACCAAAGGTGAAAGGGATAATCAGCCCCAGCATTTT
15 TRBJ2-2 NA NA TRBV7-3 CASSSRTANTGELFF TGTGCCAGCAGCAGTCGGACAGCGAACACCGGGGAGCTGTTTTTT
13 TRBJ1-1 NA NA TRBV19 CASSKLRGDEAFF TGTGCCAGTAGCAAATTACGGGGGGATGAAGCTTTCTTT
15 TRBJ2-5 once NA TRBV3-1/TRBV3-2 CASSQGVGPQETQYF TGTGCCAGCAGCCAAGGTGTAGGGCCCCAAGAGACCCAGTACTTC
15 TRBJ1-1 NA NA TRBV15 CATSSSGTLNTEAFF TGTGCCACCAGCAGTTCTGGGACGTTGAACACTGAAGCTTTCTTT
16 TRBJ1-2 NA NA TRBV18 CASSPGTANRLYGYTF TGTGCCAGCTCACCCGGGACCGCCAACCGTCTCTATGGCTACACCTTC
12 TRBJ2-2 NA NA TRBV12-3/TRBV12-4 CASGTSTGELFF TGTGCCAGCGGCACATCCACCGGGGAGCTGTTTTTT
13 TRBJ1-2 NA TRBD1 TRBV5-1 CASRDRGPFGYTF TGCGCCAGCAGGGACAGGGGGCCCTTTGGCTACACCTTC
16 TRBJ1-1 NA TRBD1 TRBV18 CASSPYSPGQGGEAFF TGTGCCAGCTCGCCGTATAGCCCGGGACAGGGCGGGGAAGCTTTCTTT
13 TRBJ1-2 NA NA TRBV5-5 CASGLGGSHGYTF TGTGCCAGCGGATTAGGGGGATCCCATGGCTACACCTTC
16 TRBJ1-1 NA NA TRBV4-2 CASSPLRGEVNTEAFF TGTGCCAGCAGCCCCTTGCGCGGAGAAGTGAACACTGAAGCTTTCTTT
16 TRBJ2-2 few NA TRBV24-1 CATSRRPGANTGELFF TGTGCCACCAGTCGCAGGCCTGGGGCGAACACCGGGGAGCTGTTTTTT
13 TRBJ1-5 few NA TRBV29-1 CSVLPGSNQPQHF TGCAGCGTTCTTCCGGGGAGCAATCAGCCCCAGCATTTT
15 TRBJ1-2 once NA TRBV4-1 CASSQDGRAGYGYTF TGCGCCAGCAGCCAAGATGGCAGGGCGGGGTATGGCTACACCTTC
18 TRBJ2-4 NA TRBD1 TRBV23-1 CASSQTPGQALAKNIQYF TGCGCCAGCAGTCAAACACCGGGACAGGCGTTAGCCAAAAACATTCAGTACTTC
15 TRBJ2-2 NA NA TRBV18 CASSPPQGLTGELFF TGTGCCAGCTCACCACCACAGGGACTCACCGGGGAGCTGTTTTTT
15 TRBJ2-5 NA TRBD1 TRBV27 CASSLTGGDWETQYF TGTGCCAGCAGTTTAACAGGGGGCGACTGGGAGACCCAGTACTTC
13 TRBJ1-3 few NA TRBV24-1 CATSDSLGYTIYF TGTGCCACCAGTGATTCGCTAGGTTACACCATATATTTT
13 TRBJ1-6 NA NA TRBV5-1 CASRTRTESPLHF TGCGCCAGCAGGACCCGGACAGAATCACCCCTCCACTTT
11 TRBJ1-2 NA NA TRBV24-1 CATSTPHGYTF TGTGCCACCAGTACCCCTCATGGCTACACCTTC
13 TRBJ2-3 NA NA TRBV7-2 CASSLDRADTQYF TGTGCCAGCAGCTTAGACAGGGCAGATACGCAGTATTTT
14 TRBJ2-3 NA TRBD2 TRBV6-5 CASIKLASTDTQYF TGTGCCAGCATCAAACTAGCGAGCACAGATACGCAGTATTTT
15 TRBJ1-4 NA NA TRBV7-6 CASSILRGSNEKLFF TGTGCCAGCAGCATTTTACGGGGGAGTAATGAAAAACTGTTTTTT
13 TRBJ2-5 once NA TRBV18 CASSPGIKETQYF TGTGCCAGCTCACCGGGGATTAAAGAGACCCAGTACTTC
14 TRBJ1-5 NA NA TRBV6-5 CASSQRSERQPQHF TGTGCCAGCAGTCAACGATCCGAGCGTCAGCCCCAGCATTTT
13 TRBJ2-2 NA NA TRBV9 CASSVVPAGELFF TGTGCCAGCAGCGTAGTCCCCGCCGGGGAGCTGTTTTTT
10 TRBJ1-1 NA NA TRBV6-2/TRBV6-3 CASSDTEAFF TGTGCCAGCAGCGACACTGAAGCTTTCTTT
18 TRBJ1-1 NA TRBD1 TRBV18 CASSQIGQGLGGGTEAFF TGTGCCAGCTCACAGATAGGACAGGGCCTAGGTGGGGGCACTGAAGCTTTCTTT
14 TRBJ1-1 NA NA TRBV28 CASSLPNMNTEAFF TGTGCCAGCAGTTTACCTAACATGAACACTGAAGCTTTCTTT
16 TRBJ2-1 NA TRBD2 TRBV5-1 CASSFLAGGHVDEQFF TGCGCCAGCAGCTTTTTAGCGGGGGGTCACGTCGATGAGCAGTTCTTC
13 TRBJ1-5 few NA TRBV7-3 CASSITGGQPQHF TGTGCCAGCAGCATAACGGGGGGTCAGCCCCAGCATTTT
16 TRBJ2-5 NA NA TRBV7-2 CASSFGVSPYQETQYF TGTGCCAGCAGCTTTGGGGTCAGCCCATATCAAGAGACCCAGTACTTC
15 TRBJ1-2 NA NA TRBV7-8 CASSPLSTSGYGYTF NA
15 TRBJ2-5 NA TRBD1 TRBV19 CASSIRDRGRETQYF TGTGCCAGTAGTATAAGGGACAGGGGACGGGAGACCCAGTACTTC
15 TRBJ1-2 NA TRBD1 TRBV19 CASRAQGKAGYGYTF TGTGCCAGTAGGGCACAGGGGAAGGCCGGCTATGGCTACACCTTC
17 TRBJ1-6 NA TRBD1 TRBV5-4 CASSPGQATSYNSPLHF TGTGCCAGCAGTCCCGGACAGGCAACTTCCTATAATTCACCCCTCCACTTT
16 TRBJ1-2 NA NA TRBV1 CTSSRAPETGDYGYTF TGCACCAGCAGCCGGGCCCCAGAGACAGGGGACTATGGCTACACCTTC
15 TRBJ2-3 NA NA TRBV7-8 CASRTMAGATDTQYF TGTGCCAGCAGGACAATGGCGGGGGCTACAGATACGCAGTATTTT
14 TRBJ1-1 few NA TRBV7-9 CAATGMVAGTEAFF TGTGCCGCGACGGGCATGGTGGCTGGCACTGAAGCTTTCTTT
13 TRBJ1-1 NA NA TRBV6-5 CASSRVRSTEAFF TGTGCCAGCAGCCGGGTTAGAAGCACTGAAGCTTTCTTT
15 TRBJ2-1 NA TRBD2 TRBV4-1 CASSRSGLAENEQFF TGCGCCAGCAGCCGGTCGGGACTAGCGGAGAATGAGCAGTTCTTC
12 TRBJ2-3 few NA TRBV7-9 CASSPHEGTQYF TGTGCCAGCAGCCCCCATGAGGGCACGCAGTATTTT